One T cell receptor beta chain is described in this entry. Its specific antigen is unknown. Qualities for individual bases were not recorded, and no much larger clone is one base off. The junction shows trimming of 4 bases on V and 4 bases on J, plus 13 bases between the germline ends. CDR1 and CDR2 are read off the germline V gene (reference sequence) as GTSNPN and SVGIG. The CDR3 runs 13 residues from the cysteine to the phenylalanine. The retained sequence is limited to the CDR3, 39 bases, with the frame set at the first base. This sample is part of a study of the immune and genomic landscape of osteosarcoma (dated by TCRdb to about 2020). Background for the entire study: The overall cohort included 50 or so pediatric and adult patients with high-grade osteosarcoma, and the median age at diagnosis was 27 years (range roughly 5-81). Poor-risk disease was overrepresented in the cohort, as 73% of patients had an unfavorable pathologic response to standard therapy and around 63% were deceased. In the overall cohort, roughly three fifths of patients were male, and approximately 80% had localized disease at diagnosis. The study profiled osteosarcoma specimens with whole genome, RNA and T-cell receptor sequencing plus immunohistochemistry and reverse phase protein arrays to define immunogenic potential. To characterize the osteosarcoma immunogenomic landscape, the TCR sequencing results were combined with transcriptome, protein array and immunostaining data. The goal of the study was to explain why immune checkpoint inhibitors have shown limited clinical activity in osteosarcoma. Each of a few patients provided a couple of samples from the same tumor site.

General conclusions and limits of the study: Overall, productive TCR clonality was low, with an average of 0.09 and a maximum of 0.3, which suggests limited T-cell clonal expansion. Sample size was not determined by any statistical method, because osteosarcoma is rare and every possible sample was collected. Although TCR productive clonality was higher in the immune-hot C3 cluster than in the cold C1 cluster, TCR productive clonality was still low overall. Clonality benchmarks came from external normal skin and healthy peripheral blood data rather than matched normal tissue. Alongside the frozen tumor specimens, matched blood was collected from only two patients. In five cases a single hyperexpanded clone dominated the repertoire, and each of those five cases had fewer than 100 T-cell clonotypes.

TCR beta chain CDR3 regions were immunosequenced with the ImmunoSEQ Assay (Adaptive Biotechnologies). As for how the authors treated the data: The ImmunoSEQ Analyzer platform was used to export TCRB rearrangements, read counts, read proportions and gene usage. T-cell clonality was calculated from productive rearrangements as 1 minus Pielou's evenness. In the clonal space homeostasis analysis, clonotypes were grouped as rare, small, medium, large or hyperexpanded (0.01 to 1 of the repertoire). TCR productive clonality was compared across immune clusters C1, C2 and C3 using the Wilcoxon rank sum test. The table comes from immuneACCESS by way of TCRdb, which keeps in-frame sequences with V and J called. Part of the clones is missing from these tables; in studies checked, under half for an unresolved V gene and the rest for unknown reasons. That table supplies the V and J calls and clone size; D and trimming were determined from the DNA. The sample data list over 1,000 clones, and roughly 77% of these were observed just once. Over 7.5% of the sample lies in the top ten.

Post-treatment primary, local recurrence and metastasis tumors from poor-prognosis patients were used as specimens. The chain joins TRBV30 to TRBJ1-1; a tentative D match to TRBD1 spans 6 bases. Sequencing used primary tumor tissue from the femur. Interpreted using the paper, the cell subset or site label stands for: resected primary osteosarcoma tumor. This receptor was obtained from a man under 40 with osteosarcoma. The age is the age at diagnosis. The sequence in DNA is TGTGCCTGGACCAAAGACAGGCGCACTGAAGCTTTCTTT. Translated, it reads CAWTKDRRTEAFF.